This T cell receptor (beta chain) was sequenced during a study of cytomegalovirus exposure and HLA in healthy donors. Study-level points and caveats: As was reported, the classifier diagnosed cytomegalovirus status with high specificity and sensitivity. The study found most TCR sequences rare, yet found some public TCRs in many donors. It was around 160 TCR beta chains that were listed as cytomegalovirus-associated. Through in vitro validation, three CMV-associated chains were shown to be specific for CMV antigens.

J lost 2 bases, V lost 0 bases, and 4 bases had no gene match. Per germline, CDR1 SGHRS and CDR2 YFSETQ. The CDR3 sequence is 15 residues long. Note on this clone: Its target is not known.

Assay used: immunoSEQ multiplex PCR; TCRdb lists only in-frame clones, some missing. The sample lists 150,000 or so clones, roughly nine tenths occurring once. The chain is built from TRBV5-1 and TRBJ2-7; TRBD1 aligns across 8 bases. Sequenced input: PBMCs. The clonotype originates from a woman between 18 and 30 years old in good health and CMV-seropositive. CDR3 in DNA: TGCGCCAGCAGCTTGGGACAGGGGAATACCTACGAGCAGTACTTC. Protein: CASSLGQGNTYEQYF. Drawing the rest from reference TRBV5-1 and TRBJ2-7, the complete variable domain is KAGVTQTPRYLIKTRGQQVTLSCSPISGHRSVSWYQQTPGQGLQFLFEYFSETQRNKGNFPGRFSGRQFSNSRSEMNVSTLELGDSALYLCASSLGQGNTYEQYFGPGTRLTVT.